This T cell receptor (beta chain) derives from a study of CD8 T cells in Susac syndrome. Study-level information: Of the sequenced Susac syndrome patients, 5 or 6 had active disease and eight were in remission.

RNA was extracted with the RNeasy kit, and a quantity of roughly 0.5 to 1 ug was reverse transcribed using random hexamers. TCRdb re-called the immunoSEQ multiplex PCR reads through MiXCR, storing one row per CDR3 protein. The repertoire consists of about 130,000 distinct CDR3 sequences, with around 93% occurring once and the leading ten covering roughly 0.17%. Unmatched junction bases numbered 1, after V lost 1 base and J lost 6 bases. The CDR3 totals 15 residues. Germline CDR1 reads LGHDT; CDR2 reads YNNKEL (reference sequence). Recently defined diagnostic criteria classed the Susac syndrome patients as definite or probable.

This chain uses TRBV3-1 with TRBJ2-2; 11 positions agree with TRBD1. This TCR was recovered from a human donor with Susac syndrome. Sequencing was performed on CD8+ T cells from PBMCs. CDR3 in DNA: TGTGCCAGCAGCCAAGCGGGACAGGGGGCCGGGGAGCTGTTTTTT. It is translated as CASSQAGQGAGELFF.